Listed below are T cell receptor beta chains from one sample, sequenced in a study of cytomegalovirus exposure and HLA in healthy donors. Profiling relied on immunoSEQ multiplex PCR, and the TCRdb table lists in-frame clones only, not all of them. The table includes around 130,000 clones, just under 90% detected once. Material for sequencing was PBMCs. These receptors all stem from a man aged 25 to 45 in good health and CMV-seronegative. The CDR3 runs from the conserved cysteine through the conserved F or W. Fields, in order: clone size, CDR3 length, V gene, D gene, J gene, CDR3 protein, CDR3 DNA. The D gene is left open where the match is weak. Size tells how often a clone was seen (once, few, many) or the class of an expanded clone, and some rows leave it out.

NA	20	TRBV28	NA	TRBJ2-1	CASSLNQGLRPRDFYNEQFF	TGTGCCAGCAGTTTGAACCAGGGACTGCGACCCCGAGACTTCTACAATGAGCAGTTCTTC
NA	15	TRBV6-6	TRBD1	TRBJ1-1	CASRPLMRGPTEAFF	TGTGCCAGCAGACCCCTTATGAGGGGGCCCACTGAAGCTTTCTTT
NA	15	TRBV15	TRBD1	TRBJ1-2	CATSSPQEDRGGYTF	TGTGCCACCAGCAGCCCCCAGGAGGACAGGGGAGGCTACACCTTC
NA	14	TRBV19	NA	TRBJ1-5	CASSMTGGNQPQHF	TGTGCCAGTAGTATGACGGGGGGCAATCAGCCCCAGCATTTT
NA	15	TRBV27	NA	TRBJ1-1	CASIRRMGLNTEAFF	TGTGCCAGCATCCGAAGAATGGGCTTGAACACTGAAGCTTTCTTT
NA	13	TRBV5-4	NA	TRBJ1-5	CASSTGYNQPQHF	TGTGCCAGCAGCACAGGGTATAATCAGCCCCAGCATTTT
NA	14	TRBV7-2	NA	TRBJ2-7	CASSLAGSAREQYF	TGTGCCAGCAGCTTAGCGGGCTCCGCTCGCGAGCAGTACTTC
NA	15	TRBV15	NA	TRBJ2-2	CATSSHREETGELFF	TGTGCCACCAGCAGTCATAGAGAAGAGACCGGGGAGCTGTTTTTT
NA	19	TRBV27	TRBD2	TRBJ2-2	CASSLSKVAGTANTGELFF	TGTGCCAGCAGTTTATCGAAGGTAGCGGGGACCGCGAACACCGGGGAGCTGTTTTTT
NA	14	TRBV2	NA	TRBJ2-2	CASSAYGHPGELFF	TGTGCCAGCAGTGCCTACGGACATCCCGGGGAGCTGTTTTTT
NA	14	TRBV4-2	NA	TRBJ1-2	CASSPTVGSYGYTF	TGTGCCAGCAGCCCGACAGTGGGTAGTTATGGCTACACCTTC
NA	16	TRBV27	NA	TRBJ1-4	CASSLLGVSTNEKLFF	TGTGCCAGCAGTCTACTCGGGGTATCAACTAATGAAAAACTGTTTTTT
NA	16	TRBV7-3	TRBD2	TRBJ2-2	CASSSQTGLVSGELFF	TGTGCCAGCAGCTCCCAAACTGGACTAGTTTCTGGGGAGCTGTTTTTT
once	14	TRBV5-6	NA	TRBJ2-3	CASSSGGDTDTQYF	TGTGCCAGCAGTTCTGGAGGGGACACAGATACGCAGTATTTT
NA	15	TRBV11-2	NA	TRBJ2-7	CASSLGTPVTDEQYF	TGTGCCAGCAGCTTAGGAACCCCGGTGACAGACGAGCAGTACTTC
NA	13	TRBV7-6	NA	TRBJ1-1	CASSLRRGSEAFF	TGTGCCAGCAGCTTACGCAGGGGAAGTGAAGCTTTCTTT
NA	13	TRBV6-1	TRBD1	TRBJ1-5	CASNIQGDQPQHF	TGTGCCAGCAACATACAGGGGGATCAGCCCCAGCATTTT
few	14	TRBV5-1	NA	TRBJ2-7	CASSLGGGSYEQYF	TGCGCCAGCAGCTTGGGCGGCGGGTCCTACGAGCAGTACTTC
NA	14	TRBV10-3	NA	TRBJ1-1	CATRQGRGETEAFF	TGTGCCACGAGGCAAGGCAGGGGAGAGACTGAAGCTTTCTTT
NA	13	TRBV6-1	NA	TRBJ1-2	CASRVSDLNGYTF	TGTGCCAGCAGAGTGTCAGATCTTAATGGCTACACCTTC
NA	13	TRBV28	NA	TRBJ2-7	CASSLRSSYEQYF	TGTGCCAGCAGTTTAAGGAGCTCCTACGAGCAGTACTTC
NA	14	TRBV6-1	NA	TRBJ2-7	CASSLSGWIDEQYF	TGTGCCAGCAGTCTATCGGGGTGGATTGACGAGCAGTACTTC
NA	17	TRBV19	TRBD2	TRBJ2-3	CASSSFALAEDTDTQYF	TGTGCCAGTAGCTCCTTCGCCCTAGCGGAGGACACAGATACGCAGTATTTT
once	17	TRBV9	TRBD1	TRBJ1-5	CASSLTRQGEGNQPQHF	TGTGCCAGCAGCTTGACCCGACAGGGGGAGGGCAATCAGCCCCAGCATTTT
NA	17	TRBV4-2	TRBD1	TRBJ1-1	CASSQPGQGTLNTEAFF	TGTGCCAGCAGCCAACCGGGACAGGGGACGTTGAACACTGAAGCTTTCTTT
NA	14	TRBV6-6	TRBD2	TRBJ2-1	CASRLAGGNNEQFF	TGTGCCAGCCGACTAGCGGGGGGGAACAATGAGCAGTTCTTC
once	14	TRBV29-1	NA	TRBJ1-1	CSVVKGGMNTEAFF	TGCAGCGTTGTAAAGGGCGGGATGAACACTGAAGCTTTCTTT
NA	14	TRBV18	NA	TRBJ1-1	CASSPRDRNTEAFF	TGTGCCAGCTCACCACGAGACAGGAACACTGAAGCTTTCTTT
NA	12	TRBV7-9	NA	TRBJ1-6	CASSHPGSPLHF	TGTGCCAGCAGCCACCCGGGTTCACCCCTCCACTTT